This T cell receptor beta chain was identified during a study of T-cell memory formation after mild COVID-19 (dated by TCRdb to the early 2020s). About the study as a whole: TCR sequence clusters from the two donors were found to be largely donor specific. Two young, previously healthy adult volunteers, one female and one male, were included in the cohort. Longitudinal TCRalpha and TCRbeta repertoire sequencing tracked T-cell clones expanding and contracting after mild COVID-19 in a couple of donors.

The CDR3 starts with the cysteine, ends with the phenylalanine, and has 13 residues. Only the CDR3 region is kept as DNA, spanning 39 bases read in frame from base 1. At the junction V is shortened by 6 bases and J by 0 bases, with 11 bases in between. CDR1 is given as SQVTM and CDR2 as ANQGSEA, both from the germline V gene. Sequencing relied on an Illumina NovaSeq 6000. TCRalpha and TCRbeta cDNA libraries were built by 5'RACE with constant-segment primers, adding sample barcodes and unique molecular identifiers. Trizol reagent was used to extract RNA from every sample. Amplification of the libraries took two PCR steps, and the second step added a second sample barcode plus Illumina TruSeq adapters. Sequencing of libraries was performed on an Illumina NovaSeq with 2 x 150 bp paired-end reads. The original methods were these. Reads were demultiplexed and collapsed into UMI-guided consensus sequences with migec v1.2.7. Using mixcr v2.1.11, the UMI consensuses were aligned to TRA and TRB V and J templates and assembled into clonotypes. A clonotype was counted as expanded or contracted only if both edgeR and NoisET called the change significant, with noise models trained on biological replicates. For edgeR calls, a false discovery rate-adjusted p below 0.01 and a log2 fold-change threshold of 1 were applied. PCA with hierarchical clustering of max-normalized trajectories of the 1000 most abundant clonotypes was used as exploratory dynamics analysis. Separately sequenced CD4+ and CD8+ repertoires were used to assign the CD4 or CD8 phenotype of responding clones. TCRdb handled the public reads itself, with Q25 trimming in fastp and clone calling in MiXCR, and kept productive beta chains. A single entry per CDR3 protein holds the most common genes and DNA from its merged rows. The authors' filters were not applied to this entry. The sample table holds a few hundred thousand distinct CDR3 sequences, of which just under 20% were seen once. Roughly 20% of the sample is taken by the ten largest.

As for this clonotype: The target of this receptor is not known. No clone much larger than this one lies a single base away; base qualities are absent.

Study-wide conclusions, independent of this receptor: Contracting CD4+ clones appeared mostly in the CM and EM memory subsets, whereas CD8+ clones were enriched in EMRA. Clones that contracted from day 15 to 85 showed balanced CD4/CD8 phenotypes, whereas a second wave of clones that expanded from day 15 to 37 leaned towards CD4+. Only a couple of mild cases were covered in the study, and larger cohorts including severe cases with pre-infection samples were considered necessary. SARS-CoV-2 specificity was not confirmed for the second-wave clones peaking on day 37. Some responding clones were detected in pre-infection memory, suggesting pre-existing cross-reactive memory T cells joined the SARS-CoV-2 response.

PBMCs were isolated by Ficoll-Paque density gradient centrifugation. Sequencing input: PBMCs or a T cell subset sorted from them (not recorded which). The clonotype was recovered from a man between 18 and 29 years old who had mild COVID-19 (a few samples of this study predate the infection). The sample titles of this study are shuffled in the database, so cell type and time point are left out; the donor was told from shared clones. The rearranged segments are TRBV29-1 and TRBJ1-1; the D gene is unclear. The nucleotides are TGCAGCGTCTTAGATGCCATGAACACTGAAGCTTTCTTT. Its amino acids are CSVLDAMNTEAFF.